The entry below gives a single T cell receptor beta chain sequence along with its context. Per the original methods: Reference gene primer amplification gave estimated nucleated cell counts. The method was immunoSEQ multiplex PCR; TCRdb's version includes in-frame clones alone and lacks a portion of them. V, J and clone size derive from that table, while D and trimming were established from the DNA sequence. This table holds some 110,000 clones, 80% to 90% found once. This entry belongs to a study of blood T cell repertoires in COVID-19. Across the study: Samples representing acute and convalescent COVID-19 were sourced from the United States, Italy and Spain. Sources were T cells, B-cell-depleted T cells, or PBMCs; the material itself was cDNA or gDNA.

CDR1 SGHRS and CDR2 YFSETQ come from the germline V gene. The CDR3 is 16 residues long. V lost 0 bases and J lost 1; bases outside the gene matches: 4. The clonotype was recovered from a man aged 35 to 55 with acute or convalescent COVID-19. Sequencing was done on a sample of peripheral blood. The V call is TRBV5-1, the J call TRBJ2-3, with 8 bases matching TRBD2. The DNA for the CDR3 is TGCGCCAGCAGCTTGGATGGGACTAGGGGCACAGATACGCAGTATTTT. Protein product: CASSLDGTRGTDTQYF.